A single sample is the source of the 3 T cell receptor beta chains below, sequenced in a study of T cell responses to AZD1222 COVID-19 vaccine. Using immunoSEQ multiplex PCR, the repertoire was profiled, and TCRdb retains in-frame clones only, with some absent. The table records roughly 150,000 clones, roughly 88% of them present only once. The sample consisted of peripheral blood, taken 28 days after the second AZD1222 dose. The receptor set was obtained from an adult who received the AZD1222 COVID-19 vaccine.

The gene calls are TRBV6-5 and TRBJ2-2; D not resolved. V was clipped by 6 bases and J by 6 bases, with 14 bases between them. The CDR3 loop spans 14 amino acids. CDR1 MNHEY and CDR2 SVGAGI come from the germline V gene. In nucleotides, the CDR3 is TGTGCCAGCAGCCGAAAGTCCCTCCCCGGGGAGCTGTTTTTT. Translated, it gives CASSRKSLPGELFF.

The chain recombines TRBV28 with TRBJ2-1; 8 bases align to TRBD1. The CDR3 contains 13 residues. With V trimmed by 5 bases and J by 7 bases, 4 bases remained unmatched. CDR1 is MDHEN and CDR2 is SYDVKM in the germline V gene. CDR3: CASSRTGLNEQFF. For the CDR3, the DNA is TGTGCCAGCAGTAGGACAGGGTTAAATGAGCAGTTCTTC. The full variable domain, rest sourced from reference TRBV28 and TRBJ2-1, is DVKVTQSSRYLVKRTGEKVFLECVQDMDHENMFWYRQDPGLGLRLIYFSYDVKMKEKGDIPEGYSVSREKKERFSLILESASTNQTSMYLCASSRTGLNEQFFGPGTRLTVL.

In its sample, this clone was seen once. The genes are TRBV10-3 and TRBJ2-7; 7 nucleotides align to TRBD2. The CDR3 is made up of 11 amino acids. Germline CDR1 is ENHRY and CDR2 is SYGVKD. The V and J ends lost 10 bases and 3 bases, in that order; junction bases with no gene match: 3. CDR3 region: CATSGVYEQYF. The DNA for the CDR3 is TGTGCCACCAGCGGGGTCTACGAGCAGTACTTC.